This TCR beta chain was retrieved from a study of cytomegalovirus exposure and HLA in healthy donors. The PCR used 60 Vbeta and 13 Jbeta primers. Method: immunoSEQ multiplex PCR; TCRdb's copy keeps in-frame clones and lacks some. The sample lists 100,000 to 150,000 clones, around two thirds seen once, with approximately 2.9% in the top ten. V gave up 2 bases and J gave up 7 bases, with 18 bases separating them. Germline assignment: CDR1 MGHRA and CDR2 YSYEKL. This CDR3 is 16 amino acids long. The sample consisted of PBMCs. This clonotype was obtained from a human donor in good health. The gene calls are TRBV4-1 and TRBJ1-3, with a tentative D call TRBD1 (5 bases). CDR3 coding DNA: TGCGCCAGCAGCCAAATTTCACGGGGGGAGAGGAACACCATATATTTT. Amino acids: CASSQISRGERNTIYF.